These 9 T cell receptor beta chains came from one sample sequenced in a study of shared clonotypes between healthy human individuals. Repertoires were generated with immunoSEQ multiplex PCR, while TCRdb's copy carries only in-frame clones and drops some. The data hold around 450,000 clones, with around 79% observed a single time. The sample consisted of PBMCs. These receptors all come from a middle-aged woman in good health. Some clones in this sample may be carry-over from other donors' samples.

The V and J genes are TRBV10-2 and TRBJ2-7; D is perhaps TRBD1 (7 bases). Germline lookup yields CDR1 WSHSY and CDR2 SAAADI. V lost 2 bases, J lost 6 bases, and 17 bases lay in between. The length of the CDR3 is 15 residues. In DNA form, the CDR3 reads TGCGCCAGCAGTGAGGTATACAGGGGAGGTTTCGAGCAGTACTTC. Amino acid sequence: CASSEVYRGGFEQYF.

This clone was detected only once. This chain connects TRBV19 to TRBJ2-3; D might be TRBD2 (6 bases). Per germline, CDR1 LNHDA and CDR2 SQIVND (reference sequence). This CDR3 comprises 14 residues. Trimming left V 3 bases short and J 0 bases short, with 7 bases between. CDR3 coding DNA: TGTGCCAGTAGTATTCGGGGGAGCACAGATACGCAGTATTTT. Amino acids: CASSIRGSTDTQYF. Full variable domain (rest looked up from reference TRBV19 and TRBJ2-3): DGGITQSPKYLFRKEGQNVTLSCEQNLNHDAMYWYRQDPGQGLRLIYYSQIVNDFQKGDIAEGYSVSREKKESFPLTVTSAQKNPTAFYLCASSIRGSTDTQYFGPGTRLTVL.

This chain uses TRBV27 with TRBJ2-4; 9 nucleotides match TRBD2. There are 14 residues in the CDR3. The V segment lost 9 bases and the J segment 4 bases; nucleotides outside the gene matches: 7. Germline CDR1 is MNHEY and CDR2 is SMNVEV (reference sequence). CDR3 sequence (DNA): TGTGCCAGGCTTAAGCGGGAGGCAAAAAACATTCAGTACTTC. Its protein product is CARLKREAKNIQYF.

A single count supports this clone. The chain uses TRBV29-1 and TRBJ2-7; the D gene could be TRBD1 or TRBD2 (5 bases each). Trimming cost V 4 bases and J 1 base, with 14 bases left between them. The CDR3 runs 14 residues. CDR1 is SQVTM, CDR2 ANQGSEA, per germline. CDR3 in amino acids: CSVVLGVISYEQYF. The CDR3, as DNA: TGCAGCGTTGTCTTGGGGGTAATTTCCTACGAGCAGTACTTC.

The chain carries TRBV28 and TRBJ1-5; D not certain. V was trimmed by 2 bases and J by 5 bases, leaving 10 bases between them. Germline V gene lookup returns CDR1 MDHEN and CDR2 SYDVKM. This CDR3 is 14 amino acids long. The CDR3 loop is CASSLPGPYQPQHF. CDR3 bases: TGTGCCAGCAGTTTACCGGGTCCGTATCAGCCCCAGCATTTT.

As concerns this clone: One end of the junction is discordant with germline, which a read error may explain. The J gene is TRBJ1-1, the V gene TRBV6-5; D gene unclear. The CDR3 spans 11 residues. Germline V gives CDR1 MNHEY, CDR2 SVGAGI. As DNA, the CDR3 is TGTGCCAGCAGGGACCTCTCTGAGGCTTTCTTT. This encodes CASRDLSEAFF.

The chain carries TRBV27 and TRBJ2-4; D remains ambiguous. V was pared by 7 bases and J by 3 bases, with 10 bases between. From germline, CDR1 is MNHEY and CDR2 SMNVEV (reference sequence). The CDR3 totals 13 residues. The CDR3 bases are TGTGCCAGCAAACCTATAGGCAAAAACATTCAGTACTTC. Translation gives CASKPIGKNIQYF.

V is TRBV7-3 and J is TRBJ2-5; 10 bases align to TRBD2. V lost 1 base to trimming and J lost 2 bases; unmatched junction nucleotides: 7. CDR1 SGHTA and CDR2 FQGTGA come from the germline V gene. The CDR3 contains 17 residues. The CDR3 here is CASSLKLAGEVQETQYF. The CDR3 DNA reads TGTGCCAGCAGCTTAAAGCTAGCGGGAGAGGTGCAAGAGACCCAGTACTTC.

The CDR3 is CASSLSQGSEQYF. As DNA, the CDR3 is TGTGCCAGCAGTTTATCACAGGGATCCGAGCAGTACTTC. The gene calls are TRBV28 and TRBJ2-7; tentative D call: TRBD1 (6 bases). The CDR3 loop spans 13 amino acids. Per the germline V gene, CDR1 is MDHEN and CDR2 is SYDVKM. The V end was cut by 1 base, the J end by 6 bases, with 10 bases between.